The clone carrying this T cell receptor (beta chain) appeared many times. A sample-barcoded 5' primer and a J-beta primer mix were used in a second PCR of roughly 6 to 11 cycles. MiXCR, applied by TCRdb to the 5' RACE reads, yields one record per CDR3 protein. The sample includes more than 900,000 distinct CDR3 sequences, around 29% of them seen just once. Trimming pared 6 bases from V and 3 bases from J, leaving 12 bases between. The CDR3 runs to 13 residues. These data belong to a study of blood T cells in healthy people across ages. This same sample was also part of a study on T cells of mothers and their children. That paper notes: Sample barcodes and 2-4 random nucleotides came from the second PCR's M1S primer.

The J gene is TRBJ2-7, the V gene TRBV12-3 or TRBV12-4; TRBD1 or TRBD2 may be the D gene (5 bases each). Sequencing was carried out using blood. The TCR originated in a woman in her 40s in good health. The CDR3 reads CASSPGPFYEQYF. DNA for the CDR3: TGTGCCAGCAGCCCGGGACCTTTCTACGAGCAGTACTTC.